This TCR beta chain was documented in a study of T cells in Graves' hyperthyroidism and ophthalmopathy. Broader study findings: Ophthalmopathy and stable hyperthyroidism were told apart by a 13 V-J model.

The V gene lost 2 bases and the J gene lost 5 bases, with 15 bases spanning the gap. This CDR3 has 15 amino acids. Germline-derived CDR1 and CDR2 are LNHDA and SQIVND (reference sequence). Regions amplified from RNA transcripts were the TCR beta CDR3 regions. Researchers ran a first-round RT-PCR on the TCR CDR3 using the HTBI primer set. MiXCR, applied by TCRdb to the multiplex PCR reads, yields one record per CDR3 protein. This sample carries fewer than 600,000 distinct CDR3 sequences, around 14% of them seen once, and the ten largest clones take 15% to 20%. This clonotype appeared many times. The antigen is unknown.

The origin of this receptor is a woman aged 18-29 years with Graves' hyperthyroidism. Sequencing was done on a sample of blood. The chain recombines TRBV19 with TRBJ2-5; D unresolved. CDR3 DNA sequence: TGTGCCAGTAGTATATCCCGATCGCTGCAGGAGACCCAGTACTTC. Its translation: CASSISRSLQETQYF.